What follows are 7 T cell receptor beta chains derived from one specimen sequenced in a study of blood T cells in healthy people across ages. A J-beta primer mix and a sample-barcoded 5' primer were used in a second PCR of about 7 to 12 cycles. TCRdb passed the 5' RACE reads through MiXCR, listing each CDR3 protein once. This table has some 1.7 million distinct CDR3 sequences, 28% appearing once. Sequencing was performed on blood. The receptors originated from a woman in her thirties in good health.

J is TRBJ2-7 and V is TRBV5-6, with a possible D match to TRBD1 (5 bases). This CDR3 has 11 residues. The V and J ends lost 7 bases and 6 bases respectively, with 11 bases between them. From germline, CDR1 is SGHDT and CDR2 YYEEEE. The CDR3, as DNA: TGTGCCAGCGGCAGGGCGCCCGAGCAGTACTTC. As protein: CASGRAPEQYF.

This sequence joins TRBV2 and TRBJ2-3; 9 nucleotides match TRBD2. Germline V gene lookup returns CDR1 SNHLY and CDR2 FYNNEI. V gave up 3 bases and J gave up 5 bases; unmatched junction bases: 12. The CDR3 extends over 17 amino acids. Written as DNA, the CDR3 is TGTGCCAGCAGTGAGGTTCAAGCGGGAGGTTATCTAGATACGCAGTATTTT. This sequence encodes CASSEVQAGGYLDTQYF.

The V call is TRBV5-1, the J call TRBJ1-1, with 7 nucleotides matching TRBD1. The CDR3 covers 16 residues. Germline V gene sequence: CDR1 SGHRS, CDR2 YFSETQ. Germline trimming cut 4 bases from V and 4 bases from J; bases unmatched to any gene: 13. DNA of the CDR3: TGCGCCAGCAGCCAATATTCCAGGGGGACGAGCACTGAAGCTTTCTTT. It translates to CASSQYSRGTSTEAFF.

This clonotype was observed a few times. J is TRBJ2-7 and V is TRBV24-1; D is perhaps TRBD1 (7 bases). Trimming took off 3 bases at V and 1 base at J, with 12 bases between the two ends. This CDR3 spans 15 amino acids. Germline lookup yields CDR1 KGHDR and CDR2 SFDVKD. The CDR3 is CATSDPAGGSYEQYF. For the CDR3, the DNA is TGTGCCACCAGTGATCCCGCAGGGGGGTCCTACGAGCAGTACTTC.

This chain uses TRBV12-3 or TRBV12-4 with TRBJ1-1; possibly TRBD1 for D (6 bases). Trimming removed 5 bases from V and 12 bases from J, with 19 bases in between. The CDR3 is 13 residues long. The CDR3 here is CASSGTRGGLPFF. CDR3 in DNA: TGTGCCAGCAGTGGAACCAGGGGCGGGCTTCCTTTCTTT.

The chain employs TRBV24-1 and TRBJ2-3; 7 nucleotides align to TRBD1. V lost 7 bases and J lost 7; bases outside the gene matches: 7. The germline V gene has CDR1 KGHDR and CDR2 SFDVKD. The CDR3 extends over 13 amino acids. The CDR3 loop reads CATSSTGKNTQYF. CDR3 sequence (DNA): TGTGCCACCAGCTCGACAGGGAAAAATACGCAGTATTTT.

V gene TRBV6-2 or TRBV6-3 combines with J gene TRBJ2-7; 9 nucleotides align to TRBD2. Per the germline V gene, CDR1 is MNHEY and CDR2 is SVGEGT. The CDR3 is 13 residues long. J was trimmed by 12 bases and V by 6 bases; bases with no gene match: 12. CDR3 in amino acids: CASSFSGSETRYF. CDR3 in DNA: TGTGCCAGCAGCTTTAGCGGGAGCGAGACCCGGTACTTC.